The entry that follows covers one T cell receptor beta chain sequence. Its antigen is still unknown. The sample is drawn from a study of cytomegalovirus exposure and HLA in healthy donors. The study, taken as a whole, reports: The sole available immune exposure information was CMV serostatus.

The PCR had 60 Vbeta and 13 Jbeta primers. Assay used: immunoSEQ multiplex PCR; TCRdb lists only in-frame clones, some missing. Seen here are about 150,000 clones, roughly four fifths observed once, and the top ten hold over 2.5%. The CDR3 is 15 residues long. Germline loops: CDR1 SQVTM, CDR2 ANQGSEA. The junction had 14 bases not matched to a gene; V was cut back by 3 bases and J by 7 bases. This TCR derives from a man between 40 and 49 years old in good health and CMV-seropositive. The rearrangement joins TRBV29-1 to TRBJ2-7; 8 nucleotides line up with TRBD2. The sample was PBMCs. The CDR3 loop reads CSVESRSGGPGEQYF. DNA for the CDR3: TGCAGCGTTGAGAGTAGATCGGGAGGGCCCGGGGAGCAGTACTTC.